A selection of T cell receptor beta chains follows, all from one sample in a study of radiotherapy plus CTLA-4 blockade in lung cancer. The repertoire was sequenced with immunoSEQ multiplex PCR; TCRdb's copy has only in-frame clones and lacks some. The sample holds some 96,000 clones, 88% seen once. This specimen was peripheral blood, taken from a patient treated with radiotherapy plus ipilimumab. These TCRs come from a human donor with non-small cell lung cancer that progressed on radiotherapy plus ipilimumab. Each CDR3 is given with its conserved first and last residue. The order of the fields is J gene, V gene, clone size, D gene, CDR3 protein, CDR3 DNA. The D gene is left open where the match is weak. For some rows the clone size is stated as once, few or many, or as a class when expanded; others skip it.

J gene: TRBJ1-2
V gene: TRBV29-1
clone size: -
D gene: TRBD1
CDR3 protein: CSVRPGTGGGGYTF
CDR3 DNA: TGCAGCGTTCGTCCCGGGACAGGGGGAGGAGGCTACACCTTC

J gene: TRBJ1-1
V gene: TRBV28
clone size: -
D gene: -
CDR3 protein: CASSLYAREAFF
CDR3 DNA: TGTGCCAGCAGTTTATACGCCAGAGAGGCTTTCTTT

J gene: TRBJ1-2
V gene: TRBV7-9
clone size: once
D gene: -
CDR3 protein: CASSFDLQGRNNGYTF
CDR3 DNA: TGTGCCAGCAGCTTCGACCTCCAGGGACGGAACAACGGCTACACCTTC

J gene: TRBJ1-5
V gene: TRBV9
clone size: -
D gene: -
CDR3 protein: CASNPSGTSNQPQHF
CDR3 DNA: TGTGCCAGCAATCCGTCAGGAACCAGCAATCAGCCCCAGCATTTT

J gene: TRBJ2-7
V gene: TRBV19
clone size: -
D gene: -
CDR3 protein: CASSIGEFSYEQYF
CDR3 DNA: TGTGCCAGTAGTATAGGGGAGTTCTCCTACGAGCAGTACTTC

J gene: TRBJ2-6
V gene: TRBV18
clone size: -
D gene: -
CDR3 protein: CASSPKTTAFSGANVLTF
CDR3 DNA: TGTGCCAGCTCACCGAAGACAACCGCCTTCTCTGGGGCCAACGTCCTGACTTTC

J gene: TRBJ1-1
V gene: TRBV27
clone size: once
D gene: -
CDR3 protein: CASSRTASGVNTEAFF
CDR3 DNA: TGTGCCAGCAGCCGTACTGCCTCAGGGGTCAACACTGAAGCTTTCTTT

J gene: TRBJ1-2
V gene: TRBV5-6
clone size: -
D gene: TRBD1
CDR3 protein: CASSSPGTANYGYTF
CDR3 DNA: TGTGCCAGCAGCTCCCCGGGGACAGCTAACTATGGCTACACCTTC

J gene: TRBJ2-7
V gene: TRBV5-6
clone size: -
D gene: TRBD2
CDR3 protein: CASSSRLLSGRNEQYF
CDR3 DNA: TGTGCCAGCAGCTCCCGATTGCTTAGCGGGAGAAACGAGCAGTACTTC

J gene: TRBJ1-1
V gene: TRBV18
clone size: -
D gene: -
CDR3 protein: CASSPELSKTEAFF
CDR3 DNA: TGTGCCAGCTCCCCCGAACTTAGCAAGACTGAAGCTTTCTTT

J gene: TRBJ1-1
V gene: TRBV19
clone size: -
D gene: TRBD1
CDR3 protein: CASTLTGGTEAFF
CDR3 DNA: TGTGCCAGTACCCTCACAGGGGGCACTGAAGCTTTCTTT

J gene: TRBJ2-7
V gene: TRBV5-5
clone size: -
D gene: -
CDR3 protein: CASSLSDSVEQYF
CDR3 DNA: TGTGCCAGCAGCTTGAGTGACTCAGTCGAGCAGTACTTC

J gene: TRBJ2-7
V gene: TRBV7-6
clone size: -
D gene: -
CDR3 protein: CASSPVPSYEQYF
CDR3 DNA: TGTGCCAGCAGCCCTGTCCCCTCCTACGAGCAGTACTTC

J gene: TRBJ2-3
V gene: TRBV5-4
clone size: once
D gene: -
CDR3 protein: CASSLANTDTQYF
CDR3 DNA: TGTGCCAGCAGCTTAGCTAACACAGATACGCAGTATTTT

J gene: TRBJ2-5
V gene: TRBV14
clone size: -
D gene: TRBD2
CDR3 protein: CASSPDGLAGGFWETQYF
CDR3 DNA: TGTGCCAGCAGCCCGGACGGACTAGCGGGGGGCTTTTGGGAGACCCAGTACTTC

J gene: TRBJ1-5
V gene: TRBV6-6
clone size: -
D gene: -
CDR3 protein: CASGTNRVGNQPQHF
CDR3 DNA: TGTGCCAGCGGAACCAACAGGGTTGGCAATCAGCCCCAGCATTTT

J gene: TRBJ2-3
V gene: TRBV2
clone size: -
D gene: TRBD2
CDR3 protein: CASCGLAETGDTQYF
CDR3 DNA: TGTGCCAGTTGCGGGCTAGCGGAGACGGGAGATACGCAGTATTTT

J gene: TRBJ2-2
V gene: TRBV9
clone size: -
D gene: TRBD2
CDR3 protein: CASSVAGTSGSSGELFF
CDR3 DNA: TGTGCCAGCAGCGTAGCTGGGACTAGCGGGAGCTCCGGGGAGCTGTTTTTT

J gene: TRBJ2-5
V gene: TRBV25-1
clone size: -
D gene: -
CDR3 protein: CASSERGETMGWGTQYF
CDR3 DNA: TGTGCCAGCAGTGAAAGGGGGGAGACCATGGGGTGGGGGACCCAGTACTTC

J gene: TRBJ1-2
V gene: TRBV19
clone size: -
D gene: -
CDR3 protein: CASSIFGGYTF
CDR3 DNA: TGTGCCAGTAGTATATTCGGAGGCTACACCTTC

J gene: TRBJ2-7
V gene: TRBV6-1
clone size: -
D gene: TRBD2
CDR3 protein: CASSGVAGNYEQYF
CDR3 DNA: TGTGCCAGCAGTGGAGTAGCGGGGAACTACGAGCAGTACTTC

J gene: TRBJ2-1
V gene: TRBV6-1
clone size: -
D gene: -
CDR3 protein: CASSETGYNEQFF
CDR3 DNA: TGTGCCAGCAGTGAAACCGGGTACAATGAGCAGTTCTTC

J gene: TRBJ2-1
V gene: TRBV18
clone size: few
D gene: TRBD1
CDR3 protein: CASSPLILDRGLYNEQFF
CDR3 DNA: TGTGCCAGCTCACCACTGATCTTGGACAGGGGACTCTACAATGAGCAGTTCTTC

J gene: TRBJ2-3
V gene: TRBV11-3
clone size: -
D gene: -
CDR3 protein: CASSEGLLLAGIPDTQYF
CDR3 DNA: TGTGCCAGCAGCGAGGGGCTTCTCCTAGCAGGGATACCAGATACGCAGTATTTT

J gene: TRBJ1-1
V gene: TRBV29-1
clone size: -
D gene: -
CDR3 protein: CSARFGGEFAFF
CDR3 DNA: TGCAGCGCCCGGTTCGGGGGAGAGTTTGCTTTCTTT

J gene: TRBJ2-1
V gene: TRBV7-8
clone size: once
D gene: -
CDR3 protein: CASSLIGVSYNEQFF
CDR3 DNA: TGTGCCAGCAGCTTAATAGGGGTGTCATACAATGAGCAGTTCTTC

J gene: TRBJ2-3
V gene: TRBV7-8
clone size: -
D gene: TRBD2
CDR3 protein: CASSPGLAGVDTQYF
CDR3 DNA: TGTGCCAGCAGCCCCGGACTAGCGGGAGTGGATACGCAGTATTTT